The present T cell receptor (beta chain) was sequenced within a study of monozygotic twins with inflammatory bowel disease. Overall study findings and caveats: Similarity of repertoires did not differ between concordant and discordant twins, possibly from limited power. Twins with IBD had fewer clonotypes in common with others than healthy twins, particularly during disease activity. Among T cells, the various subtypes were not distinguishable.

Turning to this clonotype: Its antigen is not identified.

Unfractionated whole blood yielded total RNA, and T cells were not sorted. One entry per CDR3 protein, without DNA, is what TCRdb gives after re-calling the 5' RACE reads. Its listing shows fewer than 550,000 distinct CDR3 sequences. The CDR3 has 14 amino acids. Per germline, CDR1 DFQATT and CDR2 SNEGSKA (reference sequence). This rearrangement joins TRBV20-1 to TRBJ1-5; lacking DNA, the TRBD1 call made by TCRdb goes unchecked. This clonotype originated in a human donor with ulcerative colitis or Crohn's disease, or a healthy co-twin of an affected twin (not recorded which). The specimen sequenced was blood. This CDR3 reads CSARDITGDQPQHF.